The next 29 T cell receptor beta chains were all read from a single sample in a study of T cells in tuberculosis. This sample's time point: new active TB diagnosis, blood taken before or within 7 days of starting treatment. TCRdb's table, derived via immunoSEQ multiplex PCR, lists solely in-frame clones and lacks some. The table shows some 40,000 clones, with 94% occurring only once. The sequencing used PBMCs, collected at tuberculosis diagnosis. These receptors came from an adult with tuberculosis.

This chain connects TRBV2 to TRBJ2-4, with D possibly being TRBD1 (6 bases). Germline-derived CDR1 and CDR2 are SNHLY and FYNNEI. Trimming took 6 bases from V and 3 from J, leaving 12 bases between them. The CDR3 has 14 residues. The CDR3 is CASRTPGDKNIQYF. The CDR3 nucleotides are TGTGCCAGCAGGACGCCAGGGGACAAAAACATTCAGTACTTC.

The genes are TRBV5-1 and TRBJ2-2; D remains unclear. The CDR3 runs 14 residues. Germline V CDR1 and CDR2: SGHRS, YFSETQ. With 3 bases removed from V and 3 bases from J, the gap between germline ends came to 9 bases. For the CDR3, the DNA is TGCGCCAGCAGCTCAGGCAGAGACACCGGGGAGCTGTTTTTT. Translation: CASSSGRDTGELFF.

The rearrangement links TRBV4-3 to TRBJ2-2; 8 positions match TRBD2. The germline gives CDR1 LGHNA, CDR2 YSLEER. The CDR3 spans 18 residues. V trimming: 0 bases; J trimming: 6 bases; junction bases outside the gene matches: 12. CDR3 coding DNA: TGCGCCAGCAGCCAAGAACCCGGGGGGGCCAGATTTGCCGGGGAGCTGTTTTTT. Protein sequence: CASSQEPGGARFAGELFF.

The chain is built from TRBV30 and TRBJ1-3, with D hard to call. The CDR3 has 14 residues. Germline values: CDR1 GTSNPN, CDR2 SVGIG (reference sequence). V lost 0 bases and J 5 bases, leaving 11 bases between the germline ends. CDR3 region: CAWSVRTGRNTIYF. The CDR3 DNA reads as TGTGCCTGGAGTGTACGGACTGGGAGAAACACCATATATTTT.

The genes are TRBV18 and TRBJ1-3; TRBD1 might be the D (5 bases). Germline CDR1 KGHSH, CDR2 LQKENI. The CDR3 sequence is 16 residues long. V was cut by 6 bases and J by 0 bases, with 15 bases left in between. CDR3 amino acids: CASSPTQGSSGNTIYF. CDR3 sequence (DNA): TGTGCCAGCTCCCCCACCCAGGGAAGCTCTGGAAACACCATATATTTT.

The chain is built from TRBV18 and TRBJ1-1, with D possibly being TRBD1 (5 bases). The CDR3 has 13 amino acids. V lost 6 bases and J lost 7, with 15 bases in between. In germline, CDR1 is KGHSH, CDR2 LQKENI. CDR3 in DNA: TGTGCCAGCTCTCCTGGCAGGGATCATGAAGCTTTCTTT. This sequence encodes CASSPGRDHEAFF.

The rearrangement links TRBV5-6 to TRBJ2-4, with D maybe TRBD1 (6 bases). Germline V gene sequence: CDR1 SGHDT, CDR2 YYEEEE. This CDR3 is 13 amino acids long. V was cut by 4 bases and J by 7 bases, with 12 bases left in between. The CDR3 DNA reads as TGTGCCAGCAGCCCCGGGACATTGAACATTCAGTACTTC. Translation gives CASSPGTLNIQYF.

This chain connects TRBV18 to TRBJ1-3, with TRBD1 matching over 7 bases. Germline V CDR1 and CDR2: KGHSH, LQKENI. V trimming: 0 bases; J trimming: 0 bases; junction bases outside the gene matches: 2. This CDR3 is 16 amino acids long. This chain's CDR3 is CASSPPDRPSGNTIYF. The CDR3 DNA is TGTGCCAGCTCACCACCGGACAGGCCCTCTGGAAACACCATATATTTT.

This clone was seen more than once but under ten times. The rearrangement links TRBV5-1 to TRBJ2-3; 7 nucleotides align to TRBD1. Germline assignment: CDR1 SGHRS and CDR2 YFSETQ. The CDR3 extends over 13 amino acids. With 3 bases clipped from V and 4 bases from J, the junction kept 2 bases outside the gene matches. The CDR3 coding sequence is TGCGCCAGCAGCTACACAGGGGCAGATACGCAGTATTTT. This codes for CASSYTGADTQYF.

V and J are TRBV4-1 and TRBJ2-7; TRBD1 matches at 9 bases. The V and J ends lost 4 bases and 4 bases, in that order; junction bases with no gene match: 2. Germline V gene lookup returns CDR1 MGHRA and CDR2 YSYEKL. The CDR3 covers 13 residues. The CDR3 nucleotides read TGCGCCAGCAGCCTGGGACAGGGATACGAGCAGTACTTC. It is translated as CASSLGQGYEQYF.

V usage is TRBV29-1 and J usage is TRBJ2-2; D not certain. The CDR3 extends over 12 amino acids. Germline V gene sequence: CDR1 SQVTM, CDR2 ANQGSEA. Trimming took 6 bases from V and 4 from J, leaving 9 bases between them. DNA of the CDR3: TGCAGCGTACAGTGGGCCACCGGGGAGCTGTTTTTT. This gives the protein CSVQWATGELFF.

The chain is built from TRBV27 and TRBJ1-5, with 7 bases fitting TRBD1. This CDR3 contains 16 residues. Germline loops: CDR1 MNHEY, CDR2 SMNVEV (reference sequence). The ends lost 4 bases at V and 0 bases at J; junction bases unmatched: 6. CDR3 loop: CASSSGQVNSNQPQHF. CDR3 nucleotide sequence: TGTGCCAGCAGTTCCGGACAGGTCAATAGCAATCAGCCCCAGCATTTT.

The chain links TRBV5-4 to TRBJ1-1, with 8 bases fitting TRBD1. Germline CDR1 and CDR2: SGHNT and YYREEE (reference sequence). J gave up 1 base and V 3 bases, and 5 bases lay outside the gene matches. The CDR3 totals 15 residues. CDR3 sequence (DNA): TGTGCCAGCAGCTCAACAGGGGGGGCGAACACTGAAGCTTTCTTT. It codes for CASSSTGGANTEAFF.

The V gene is TRBV19, the J gene TRBJ1-5; D gene ambiguous. The CDR3 consists of 16 residues. Germline values: CDR1 LNHDA, CDR2 SQIVND (reference sequence). Trimming cost V 0 bases and J 7 bases, with 16 bases left between them. CDR3 bases: TGTGCCAGTAGTATAGATCGTCCAGGCAGTTTACAGCCCCAGCATTTT. This codes for CASSIDRPGSLQPQHF.

V is TRBV18 and J is TRBJ2-3; the match to TRBD2 covers 8 bases. The CDR3 loop spans 16 amino acids. Per the germline V gene, CDR1 is KGHSH and CDR2 is LQKENI. Trimming at V came to 5 bases and at J to 3 bases, leaving 10 bases not matched to a gene. The CDR3 loop reads CASSAWTSSGTDTQYF. In nucleotides, the CDR3 is TGTGCCAGCTCAGCCTGGACTAGCTCGGGTACAGATACGCAGTATTTT.

This clone was detected only once. The V gene is TRBV4-1, the J gene TRBJ2-1; D might be TRBD2 (6 bases). Germline CDR1 is MGHRA and CDR2 is YSYEKL. The germline V and J ends were trimmed by 4 bases and 10 bases, with 26 bases remaining between them. The CDR3 spans 17 residues. CDR3 nucleotides: TGCGCCAGCAGCCCGGGACTCCGGGCCTTACTGTCTTGGGAGCAGTTCTTC. Its translation is CASSPGLRALLSWEQFF.

The chain is built from TRBV2 and TRBJ1-3; 8 nucleotides agree with TRBD1. This CDR3 is 14 amino acids long. Per germline, CDR1 SNHLY and CDR2 FYNNEI. V was pared by 5 bases and J by 6 bases, with 6 bases of the junction left unmatched. CDR3 protein: CASSWTGSVNTIYF. In nucleotides, the CDR3 is TGTGCCAGCAGTTGGACAGGGAGTGTAAACACCATATATTTT.

V gene TRBV28 combines with J gene TRBJ2-5, with 7 positions matching TRBD1. V was pared by 5 bases and J by 1 base, with 7 bases of the junction left unmatched. Per the germline V gene, CDR1 is MDHEN and CDR2 is SYDVKM. The CDR3 is 15 residues long. The CDR3 loop is CASSPRDRAQETQYF. The CDR3 bases are TGTGCCAGCAGTCCCCGGGACAGAGCCCAAGAGACCCAGTACTTC.

This chain links TRBV11-3 with TRBJ2-7; 9 nucleotides match TRBD2. CDR1 is SGHNT, CDR2 YENEEA, per germline. V dropped 5 bases and J dropped 3; count of bases not matched to a gene: 5. The CDR3 is 14 amino acids. The CDR3 sequence is CASSQRGADYEQYF. CDR3 nucleotides: TGTGCCAGCAGCCAGCGGGGGGCTGACTACGAGCAGTACTTC.

This clone was observed a handful of times. The DNA of the CDR3 is TGTGCCAGTAGTATACCAGGGTCCAAATCACCCCTCCACTTT. Translated: CASSIPGSKSPLHF. V usage is TRBV19 and J usage is TRBJ1-6; D is perhaps TRBD1 (5 bases). This CDR3 contains 14 residues. CDR1 and CDR2 from the germline V gene are LNHDA and SQIVND (reference sequence). Trimming cost V 2 bases and J 10 bases, with 12 bases left between them.

The genes are TRBV5-1 and TRBJ2-3, with 11 bases that match TRBD2. The germline V gene has CDR1 SGHRS and CDR2 YFSETQ. The CDR3 spans 18 residues. Trimming cost V 7 bases and J 2 bases; bases outside gene matches: 15. In nucleotides, the CDR3 is TGCGCCAGCTCGACTAGCGGGGCGTCACGTCGCCCCACAGATACGCAGTATTTT. It yields the protein CASSTSGASRRPTDTQYF.

This clone has only a few counts. This chain joins TRBV7-2 and TRBJ2-7; the D is unclear. The germline V gene encodes CDR1 SGHTA and CDR2 FQGNSA. Trimming took 5 bases from V and 3 from J, leaving 17 bases between them. The CDR3 contains 15 residues. CDR3 sequence: CASSPVHVPYYEQYF. As DNA, the CDR3 is TGTGCCAGCAGCCCGGTTCACGTCCCCTACTACGAGCAGTACTTC.

The V call is TRBV6-6, the J call TRBJ1-1; TRBD1 matches at 9 bases. This CDR3 spans 16 amino acids. The trim removed 2 bases at V and 5 bases at J, leaving 9 bases unmatched. Germline V lookup: CDR1 MNHNY, CDR2 SVGAGI (reference sequence). The CDR3 DNA reads TGTGCCAGCAGTTACCCGGACAGGGGATCTAGGACTGAAGCTTTCTTT. The encoded protein is CASSYPDRGSRTEAFF.

The chain employs TRBV28 and TRBJ2-7; D remains ambiguous. V was clipped by 7 bases and J by 0 bases, with 7 bases between them. Germline V gene sequence: CDR1 MDHEN, CDR2 SYDVKM. There are 12 residues in the CDR3. CDR3 DNA: TGTGCCAGCATTAGCAGCTCCTACGAGCAGTACTTC. Its translation: CASISSSYEQYF.

The chain couples TRBV3-1 (or the pseudogene TRBV3-2) to TRBJ2-3; D ambiguous. Trimming shortened V by 4 bases and J by 14 bases, and 7 bases separated the two germline ends. Germline assignment: CDR1 LGHDT and CDR2 YNNKEL (reference sequence). The CDR3 contains 9 residues. The CDR3 nucleotides read TGTGCCAGCAGCCCTCCGTTGTATTTT. Translation gives CASSPPLYF.

The chain couples TRBV30 to TRBJ1-4; unclear D gene. The germline gives CDR1 GTSNPN, CDR2 SVGIG (reference sequence). This CDR3 comprises 13 residues. The V end was cut by 4 bases, the J end by 8 bases, with 14 bases between. The CDR3 loop reads CAWIDIFREKLFF. In DNA form, the CDR3 reads TGTGCCTGGATTGACATCTTTCGGGAAAAACTGTTTTTT.

The chain is built from TRBV2 and TRBJ2-5, with D possibly TRBD2 on 5 matching bases. Trimming took 6 bases from V and 4 from J, leaving 9 bases between them. The CDR3 runs 12 residues. Germline V gene data show CDR1 as SNHLY and CDR2 as FYNNEI. The CDR3 sequence is CASRRTGETQYF. In nucleotides, the CDR3 is TGTGCCAGCAGGAGGACTGGAGAGACCCAGTACTTC.

The chain joins TRBV4-1 to TRBJ2-5; D might be TRBD1 (6 bases). Trimming removed 4 bases at V and 1 base at J, with 10 bases between. Looked up from germline, CDR1 is MGHRA and CDR2 is YSYEKL. The CDR3 covers 14 residues. CDR3 region: CASSRTESQETQYF. Written as DNA, the CDR3 is TGCGCCAGCAGCCGGACAGAATCCCAAGAGACCCAGTACTTC.

The chain is built from TRBV5-8 and TRBJ2-2; D remains ambiguous. This CDR3 is built from 14 residues. Between the trimmed V and J ends, which lost 0 bases and 1 base, there was a span of 4 bases. The germline V gene has CDR1 SGHTS and CDR2 YDEGEE. CDR3 bases: TGTGCCAGCAGCTTGGTTCAGAACACCGGGGAGCTGTTTTTT. Translating gives CASSLVQNTGELFF.